Each of the 4 T cell receptor beta chains below was sequenced from the same sample in a study of human thymus T cells. During corrective heart surgery, resections were taken, and the thymus tissue came from them. TCRdb keeps only in-frame clones here, not all; method: immunoSEQ multiplex PCR. Of about 130,000 clones in the sample, just under 95% were seen once. The sequencing sample was made of thymus tissue. The receptors derive from a boy under two years old with a congenital heart defect but otherwise immunologically healthy.

This chain joins TRBV27 and TRBJ1-5; D gene unclear. Trimming took off 6 bases at V and 3 bases at J, with 15 bases between the two ends. Germline CDR1 and CDR2: MNHEY and SMNVEV (reference sequence). This CDR3 comprises 15 residues. In DNA, the CDR3 is TGTGCCAGCAGCATCATACGGCGGAACAATCAGCCCCAGCATTTT. It encodes CASSIIRRNNQPQHF.

The J gene is TRBJ2-3, the V gene TRBV5-1; D is tentatively TRBD1 or TRBD2 (7 bases each). V lost 1 base, J lost 3 bases, and 15 bases lay in between. Germline V lookup: CDR1 SGHRS, CDR2 YFSETQ. The CDR3 is 16 residues long. The CDR3, as DNA: TGCGCCAGCAGCTTGAGTACAGGGGAGGGGACAGATACGCAGTATTTT. As protein: CASSLSTGEGTDTQYF.

The chain combines TRBV23-1 with TRBJ2-7, with 7 bases lining up with TRBD1. TRBV23-1 is filed as an ORF, its function uncertain. This CDR3 is built from 14 residues. Trimming at V came to 3 bases and at J to 5 bases, leaving 7 bases not matched to a gene. CDR3 nucleotides: TGCGCCAGCAGTCAGGACAGGTTAAGTGACGAGCAGTACTTC. This encodes CASSQDRLSDEQYF.

The V and J genes are TRBV30 and TRBJ2-1; D may be TRBD1 (6 bases). Germline-derived CDR1 and CDR2 are GTSNPN and SVGIG (reference sequence). This CDR3 has 12 amino acids. V shed 2 bases and J shed 7 bases, with 9 bases lying between them. CDR3 region: CAWSRTENEQFF. The CDR3 bases are TGTGCCTGGAGTCGGACAGAGAATGAGCAGTTCTTC. Supplemented by reference TRBV30 and TRBJ2-1, the full variable domain reads SQTIHQWPATLVQPVGSPLSLECTVEGTSNPNLYWYRQAAGRGLQLLFYSVGIGQISSEVPQNLSASRPQDRQFILSSKKLLLSDSGFYLCAWSRTENEQFFGPGTRLTVL.